Shown below are 10 T cell receptor beta chains from a single sample sequenced in a study of T cell responses to AZD1222 COVID-19 vaccine. Profiled with immunoSEQ multiplex PCR; TCRdb holds only in-frame clones, not every one. The sample lists 150,000 to 200,000 clones, around nine tenths occurring once. The specimen was peripheral blood, collected 28 days after the second AZD1222 dose. The receptors here all came from an adult who received the AZD1222 COVID-19 vaccine.

In this sample, this clone turned up a few times. The CDR3 loop reads CASSEMVSLGEQYF. The CDR3 DNA is TGTGCCAGCAGTGAAATGGTCTCCCTCGGGGAGCAGTACTTC. The chain has TRBV2 and TRBJ2-7; no firm D call. V was cut by 2 bases and J by 7 bases, with 15 bases left in between. CDR3 length equals 14 residues. Per germline, CDR1 SNHLY and CDR2 FYNNEI.

This sequence joins TRBV7-3 and TRBJ1-2; 9 positions agree with TRBD1. V dropped 5 bases and J dropped 1; count of bases not matched to a gene: 2. Germline lookup yields CDR1 SGHTA and CDR2 FQGTGA. This CDR3 is 14 amino acids long. The CDR3 DNA is TGTGCCAGCAGCAGGGACAGGGTTAACTATGGCTACACCTTC. This translates into CASSRDRVNYGYTF.

This clone showed up just once. The V call is TRBV7-3, the J call TRBJ2-1; tentatively, D is TRBD2 (7 bases). The CDR3 runs to 16 residues. V was shortened by 5 bases and J by 6 bases, with 20 bases between the two germline ends. The germline V gene encodes CDR1 SGHTA and CDR2 FQGTGA. CDR3 sequence: CASSPTRLGGGNEQFF. The CDR3 DNA reads TGTGCCAGCAGCCCCACCCGCCTGGGAGGGGGCAATGAGCAGTTCTTC.

The sample holds a few counts of this clone. The J gene is TRBJ2-1, the V gene TRBV4-1, with a tentative D call TRBD2 (5 bases). The CDR3 contains 15 residues. Germline-derived CDR1 and CDR2 are MGHRA and YSYEKL. V was cut by 4 bases and J by 0 bases, with 10 bases left in between. As DNA, the CDR3 is TGCGCCAGCAGCCTCCGGGGTAGCTCCTACAATGAGCAGTTCTTC. Translating gives CASSLRGSSYNEQFF.

The chain is built from TRBV10-3 and TRBJ2-7; D could derive from TRBD1 or TRBD2 (5 bases each). Germline V gene sequence: CDR1 ENHRY, CDR2 SYGVKD. Trimming removed 9 bases at V and 4 bases at J, with 16 bases between. The length of the CDR3 is 13 residues. In DNA, the CDR3 is TGTGCCATGAGCTGGGACCAGTCTTACGAGCAGTACTTC. Residues: CAMSWDQSYEQYF.

The chain is built from TRBV30 and TRBJ2-7, with D hard to call. The CDR3 consists of 15 residues. The V gene's germline CDR1 is GTSNPN and CDR2 SVGIG (reference sequence). Trimming took off 3 bases at V and 0 bases at J, with 15 bases between the two ends. CDR3 amino acids: CAWSPGPTSSYEQYF. In DNA, the CDR3 is TGTGCCTGGAGCCCCGGACCTACGAGCTCCTACGAGCAGTACTTC.

The chain is built from TRBV20-1 and TRBJ1-1; D is unclear. The CDR3 has 10 amino acids. CDR1 is DFQATT and CDR2 is SNEGSKA in the germline V gene (reference sequence). With 3 bases removed from V and 7 bases from J, the gap between germline ends came to 6 bases. This CDR3 reads CSASANEAFF. CDR3 sequence (DNA): TGCAGTGCTAGTGCCAATGAAGCTTTCTTT.

The rearrangement links TRBV6-2 or TRBV6-3 to TRBJ1-1, with D unclear. Between the trimmed V and J ends, which lost 6 bases and 3 bases, there was a span of 11 bases. This CDR3 spans 13 amino acids. Looked up from germline, CDR1 is MNHEY and CDR2 is SVGEGT. Here the CDR3 DNA reads TGTGCCAGCAGCAACTCACGGGACACTGAAGCTTTCTTT. This encodes CASSNSRDTEAFF.

J is TRBJ2-7 and V is TRBV13, with unresolved D. CDR3 length equals 12 residues. V was cut by 3 bases and J by 7 bases, with 10 bases left in between. Germline assignment: CDR1 PRHDT and CDR2 FYEKMQ (reference sequence). Here the CDR3 DNA reads TGTGCCAGCAGCTTTCGTGGGTCGGAGCAGTACTTC. Protein product: CASSFRGSEQYF.

CDR3 in DNA: TGTGCCACCGGGACTTCCCCTGGCTCCTACGAGCAGTACTTC. Translation gives CATGTSPGSYEQYF. The rearrangement uses TRBV27 and TRBJ2-7; TRBD2 might be the D (6 bases). There are 14 residues in the CDR3. Trimming left V 10 bases short and J 0 bases short, with 16 bases between. CDR1 MNHEY and CDR2 SMNVEV come from the germline V gene (reference sequence).